This T cell receptor beta chain stems from a study of blood T cell repertoires in COVID-19 (dated by TCRdb to 2020 to 2021). A note on the overall study: Collaborator samples came from the United States, Italy and Spain and covered acute and convalescent phases of COVID-19. The prospective study material was composed of cDNA or gDNA derived from T cells, B-cell-depleted T cells, or PBMCs. Deeply sampled blood TCRbeta repertoires from subjects exposed to, actively infected with, or recovered from COVID-19 were included in the dataset. The repertoires were released in a freely available public database meant as a resource for research on the immune response to SARS-CoV-2. The samples were drawn from two sources: the first 160 participants of the ongoing ImmuneRACE study, and approximately 1,300 subjects contributed by 6 global collaborators. Nearly every sample came with metadata listing a de-identified subject ID, COVID-19 status, age in years and sex. Where HLA class I and class II types were available, the types were taken from metadata supplied by the sample provider, not from assay-based typing.

Regarding this clone: Its binding antigen is unknown. Base qualities are missing; no much larger clone stands one base away.

The germline V end is reduced by 6 bases and the J end by 4 bases; junction bases left unmatched: 8. The CDR3 holds 15 amino acids from the cysteine to the phenylalanine. Here the CDR3 DNA is all that survives: 45 bases in frame from base 1. The germline V gene yields SGHTA for CDR1 and FQGNSA for CDR2. TCRbeta CDR3 regions were amplified from genomic DNA by means of the immunoSEQ Assay, a bias-controlled multiplex PCR. Turning to the authors' computational methods: Nucleated cell counts per sample were estimated from amplification of reference gene primers within the assay. To quantify the absolute abundance of each unique TCRbeta CDR3 rearrangement, sequence reads were collapsed and filtered. For each sample, productive Simpson clonality was calculated as the square root of Simpson's diversity index across productive rearrangements. TCRdb obtained this table from immuneACCESS and retained in-frame rearrangements with V and J assigned. These tables miss some clones; where compared with another copy, unresolved V genes account for less than half of the shortfall, and the remainder is unexplained. V and J calls and clone size are as listed in that table; D and trimming were resolved from the DNA. Counted in this sample were about 160,000 clones; around nine tenths of them appeared once. About 6.6% of the sample comes from the top ten.

Participants in the prospective study were aged about 18 to 100 years, lived in over 20 United States geographic areas, and enrolled through a virtual design. Cohort assignment in the prospective study relied on participant-reported clinical history from a screening survey and a study questionnaire. Recovered participants in ImmuneRACE Cohort 3 were defined by two consecutive negative NP/OP PCR tests, clearance by a healthcare professional, or resolution of symptoms. Mobile phlebotomists in the prospective study collected whole blood, serum and a nasopharyngeal or oropharyngeal swab from every participant. Over an approximately two-month period, participants in the prospective study had the option of providing additional blood draws and questionnaires. Before DNA extraction, prospective study blood samples were shipped either frozen or at room temperature. Overall study outcomes, separate from this receptor: The amount of clinical and demographic metadata varied by source and participant and was provided uncurated.

The sequence links TRBV7-2 to TRBJ2-2, and 7 bases in between align with TRBD1. The clonotype originates from a woman in her 50s who had recovered from COVID-19. The specimen was PBMCs or T cells enriched from blood (not recorded which). The CDR3 amino acid sequence is: CASRTTGLGTGELFF. The DNA sequence reads TGTGCCAGCAGAACGACAGGGCTAGGCACCGGGGAGCTGTTTTTT.